This TCR beta chain was profiled in a study of cytomegalovirus exposure and HLA in healthy donors. Points from the study as a whole: Within an earlier analysis, most TCR beta V segments proved productive either about 87% or about 30% of the time. Researchers reportedly found TCR beta sequences accurately predicted most subjects' HLA-A and HLA-B alleles.

This CDR3 has 16 residues. CDR1 is SNHLY, CDR2 FYNNEI, per germline. Trimming cost V 4 bases and J 6 bases; bases outside gene matches: 11. It was with 60 Vbeta and 13 Jbeta primers that the PCR ran. Sequencing was performed with immunoSEQ multiplex PCR; in TCRdb, only in-frame clones are kept and a portion is missing. The data hold about 91,000 clones, with around 64% observed a single time. Remarks on this clone: Its antigen remains unknown.

It was healthy bone marrow donors who served as donors. The V and J genes are TRBV2 and TRBJ1-2; TRBD1 agrees at 10 bases. Specimen: PBMCs. The TCR originated in a human donor in good health. The CDR3 sequence: CASSVQRTGGRDGYTF. In DNA form, the CDR3 reads TGTGCCAGCAGTGTGCAGAGGACAGGGGGTAGAGATGGCTACACCTTC.